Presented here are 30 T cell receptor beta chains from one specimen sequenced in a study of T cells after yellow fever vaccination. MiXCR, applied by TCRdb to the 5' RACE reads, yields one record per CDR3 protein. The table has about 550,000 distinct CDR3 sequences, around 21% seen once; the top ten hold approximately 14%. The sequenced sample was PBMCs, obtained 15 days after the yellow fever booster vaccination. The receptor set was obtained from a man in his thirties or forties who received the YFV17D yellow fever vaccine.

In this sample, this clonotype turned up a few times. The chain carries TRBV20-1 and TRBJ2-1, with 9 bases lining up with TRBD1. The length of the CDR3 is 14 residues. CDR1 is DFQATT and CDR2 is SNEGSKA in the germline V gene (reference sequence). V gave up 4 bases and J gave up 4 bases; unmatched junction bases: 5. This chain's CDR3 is CSAKQGASYNEQFF. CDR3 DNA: TGCAGTGCTAAACAGGGGGCGTCATACAATGAGCAGTTCTTC.

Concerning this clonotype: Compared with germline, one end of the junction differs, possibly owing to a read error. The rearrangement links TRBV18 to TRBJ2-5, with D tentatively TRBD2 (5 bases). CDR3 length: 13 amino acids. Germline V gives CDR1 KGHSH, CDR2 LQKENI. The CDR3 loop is CAGSPGIQETQYF. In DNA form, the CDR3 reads TGTGCCGGCTCACCGGGGATACAAGAGACCCAGTACTTC.

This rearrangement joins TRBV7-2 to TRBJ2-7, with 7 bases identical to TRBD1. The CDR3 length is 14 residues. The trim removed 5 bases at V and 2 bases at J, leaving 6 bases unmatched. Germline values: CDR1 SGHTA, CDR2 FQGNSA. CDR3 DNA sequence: TGTGCCAGCAGCGACAGGGTTTTAGCCTACGAGCAGTACTTC. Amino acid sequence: CASSDRVLAYEQYF.

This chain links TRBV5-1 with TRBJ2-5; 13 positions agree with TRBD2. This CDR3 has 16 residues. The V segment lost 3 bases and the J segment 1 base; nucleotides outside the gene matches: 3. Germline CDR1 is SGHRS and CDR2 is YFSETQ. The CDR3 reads CASSWGTSGIQETQYF. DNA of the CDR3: TGCGCCAGCAGCTGGGGGACTAGCGGGATCCAAGAGACCCAGTACTTC.

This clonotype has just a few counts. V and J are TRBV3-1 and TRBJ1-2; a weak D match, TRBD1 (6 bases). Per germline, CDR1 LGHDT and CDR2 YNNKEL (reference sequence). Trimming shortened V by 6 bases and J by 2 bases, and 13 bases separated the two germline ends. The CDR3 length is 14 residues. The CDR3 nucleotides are TGTGCCAGCAGTCACAGGGCGGCCAACTATGGCTACACCTTC. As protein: CASSHRAANYGYTF.

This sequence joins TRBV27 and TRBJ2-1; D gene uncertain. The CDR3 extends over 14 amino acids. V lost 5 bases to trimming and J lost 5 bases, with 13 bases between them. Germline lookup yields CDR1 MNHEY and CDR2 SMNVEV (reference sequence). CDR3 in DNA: TGTGCCAGCAGTGGCCGGGTGGTTCACAATGAGCAGTTCTTC. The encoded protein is CASSGRVVHNEQFF.

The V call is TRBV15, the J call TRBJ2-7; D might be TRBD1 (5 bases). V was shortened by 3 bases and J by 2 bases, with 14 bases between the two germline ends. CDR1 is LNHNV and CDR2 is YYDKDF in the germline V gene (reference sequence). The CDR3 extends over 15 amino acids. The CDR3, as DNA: TGTGCCACCAGCAGGTATCAGGGTAGCACCTACGAGCAGTACTTC. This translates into CATSRYQGSTYEQYF.

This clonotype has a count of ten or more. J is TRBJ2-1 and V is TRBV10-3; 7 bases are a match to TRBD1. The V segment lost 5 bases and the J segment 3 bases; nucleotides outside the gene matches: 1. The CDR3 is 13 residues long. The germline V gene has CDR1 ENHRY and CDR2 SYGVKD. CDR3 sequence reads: CAISRDSYNEQFF. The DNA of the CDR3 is TGTGCCATCAGTCGGGACAGCTACAATGAGCAGTTCTTC.

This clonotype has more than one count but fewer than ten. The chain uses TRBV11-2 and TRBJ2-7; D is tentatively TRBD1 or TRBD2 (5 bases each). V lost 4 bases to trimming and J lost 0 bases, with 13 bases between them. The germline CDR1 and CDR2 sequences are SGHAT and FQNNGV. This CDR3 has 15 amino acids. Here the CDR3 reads CASSSTAASSYEQYF. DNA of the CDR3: TGTGCCAGCAGCTCGACAGCGGCTAGCTCCTACGAGCAGTACTTC.

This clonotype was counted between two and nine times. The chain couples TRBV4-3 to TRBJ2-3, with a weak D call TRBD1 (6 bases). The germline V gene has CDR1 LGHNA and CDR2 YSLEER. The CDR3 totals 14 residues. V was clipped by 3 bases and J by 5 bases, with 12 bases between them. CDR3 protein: CASSQGIGGDTQYF. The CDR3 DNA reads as TGCGCCAGCAGCCAGGGGATAGGGGGAGATACGCAGTATTTT.

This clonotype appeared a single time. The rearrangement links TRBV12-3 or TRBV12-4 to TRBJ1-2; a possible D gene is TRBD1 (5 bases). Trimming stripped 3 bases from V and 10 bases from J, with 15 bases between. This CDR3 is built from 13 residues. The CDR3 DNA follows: TGTGCCAGCAGTTTTCAGAAGGCAGGGCCCTACACCTTC. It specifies CASSFQKAGPYTF.

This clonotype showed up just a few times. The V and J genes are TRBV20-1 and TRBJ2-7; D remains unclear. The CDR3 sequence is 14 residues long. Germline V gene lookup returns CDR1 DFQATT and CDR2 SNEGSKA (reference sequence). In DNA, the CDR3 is TGCAGACCCCCCAGGTCCCTCAGACCCTACGAGCAGTACTTC. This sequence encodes CRPPRSLRPYEQYF.

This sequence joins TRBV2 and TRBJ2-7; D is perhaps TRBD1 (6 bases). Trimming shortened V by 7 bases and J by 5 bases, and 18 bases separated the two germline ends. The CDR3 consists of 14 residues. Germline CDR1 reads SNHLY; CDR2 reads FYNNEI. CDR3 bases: TGTGCCAGCAATCCTTACAGGGAGTTCCACGAGCAGTACTTC. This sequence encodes CASNPYREFHEQYF.

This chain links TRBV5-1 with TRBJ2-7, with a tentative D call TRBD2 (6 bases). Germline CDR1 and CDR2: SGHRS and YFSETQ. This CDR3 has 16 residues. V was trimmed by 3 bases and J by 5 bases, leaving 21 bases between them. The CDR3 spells CASSWTVAENKNEQYF. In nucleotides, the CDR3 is TGCGCCAGCAGCTGGACGGTAGCGGAGAATAAGAACGAGCAGTACTTC.

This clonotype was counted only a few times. CDR3 region: CASSLLAGVGADTQYF. For the CDR3, the DNA is TGCGCCAGCAGCTTACTAGCGGGAGTAGGTGCAGATACGCAGTATTTT. The chain has TRBV5-1 and TRBJ2-3, with 11 bases matching TRBD2. Germline CDR1 reads SGHRS; CDR2 reads YFSETQ. J gave up 4 bases and V 2 bases, and 6 bases lay outside the gene matches. This CDR3 has 16 residues.

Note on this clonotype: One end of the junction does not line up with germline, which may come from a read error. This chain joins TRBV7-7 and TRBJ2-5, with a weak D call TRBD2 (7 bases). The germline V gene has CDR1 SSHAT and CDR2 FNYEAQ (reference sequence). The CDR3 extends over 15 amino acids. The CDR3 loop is CASSFGGGGSETQYF. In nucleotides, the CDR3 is TGTGCTAGCAGCTTCGGTGGGGGGGGCTCAGAGACCCAGTACTTC.

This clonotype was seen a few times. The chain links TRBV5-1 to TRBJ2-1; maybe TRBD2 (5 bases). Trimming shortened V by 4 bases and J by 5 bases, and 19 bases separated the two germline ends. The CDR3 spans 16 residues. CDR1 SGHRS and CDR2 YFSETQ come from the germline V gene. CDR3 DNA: TGCGCCAGCAGCGTCGGACTCCTTTTACCCGACAATGAGCAGTTCTTC. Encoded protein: CASSVGLLLPDNEQFF.

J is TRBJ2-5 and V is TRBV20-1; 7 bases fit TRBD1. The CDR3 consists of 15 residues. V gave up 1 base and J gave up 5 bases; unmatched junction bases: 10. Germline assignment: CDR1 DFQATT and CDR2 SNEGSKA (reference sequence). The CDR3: CSARGSTGSGETQYF. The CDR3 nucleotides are TGCAGTGCTAGAGGTTCGACAGGGTCGGGGGAGACCCAGTACTTC.

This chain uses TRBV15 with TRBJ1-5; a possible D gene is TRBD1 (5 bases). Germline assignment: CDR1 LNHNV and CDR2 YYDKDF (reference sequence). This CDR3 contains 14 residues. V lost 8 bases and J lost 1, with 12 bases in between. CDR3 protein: CATGEGRSNQPQHF. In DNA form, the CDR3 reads TGTGCCACCGGGGAGGGGAGAAGCAATCAGCCCCAGCATTTT.

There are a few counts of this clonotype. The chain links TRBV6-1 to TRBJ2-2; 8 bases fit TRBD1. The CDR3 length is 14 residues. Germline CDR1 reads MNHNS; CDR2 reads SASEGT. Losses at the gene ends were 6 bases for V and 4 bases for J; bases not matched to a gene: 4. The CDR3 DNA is TGTGCCAGCAGGCCTACAGGGGGCACCGGGGAGCTGTTTTTT. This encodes CASRPTGGTGELFF.

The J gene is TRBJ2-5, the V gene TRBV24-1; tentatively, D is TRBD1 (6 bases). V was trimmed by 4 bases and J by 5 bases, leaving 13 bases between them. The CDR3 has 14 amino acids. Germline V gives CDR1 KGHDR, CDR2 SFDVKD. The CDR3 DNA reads TGTGCCACCAGTGACCCTTTAACAGGGGAGACCCAGTACTTC. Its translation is CATSDPLTGETQYF.

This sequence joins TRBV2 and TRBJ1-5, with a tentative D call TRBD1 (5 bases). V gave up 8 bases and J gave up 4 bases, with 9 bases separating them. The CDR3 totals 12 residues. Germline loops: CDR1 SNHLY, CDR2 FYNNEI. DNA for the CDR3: TGTGCCAGCGGGGACGGTAATCAGCCCCAGCATTTT. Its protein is CASGDGNQPQHF.

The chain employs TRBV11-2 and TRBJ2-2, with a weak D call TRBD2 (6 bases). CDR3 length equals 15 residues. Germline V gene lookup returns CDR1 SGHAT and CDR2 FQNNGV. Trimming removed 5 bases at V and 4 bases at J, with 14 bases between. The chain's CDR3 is CASSPRETITGELFF. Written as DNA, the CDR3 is TGTGCCAGCAGCCCCCGGGAGACGATCACCGGGGAGCTGTTTTTT.

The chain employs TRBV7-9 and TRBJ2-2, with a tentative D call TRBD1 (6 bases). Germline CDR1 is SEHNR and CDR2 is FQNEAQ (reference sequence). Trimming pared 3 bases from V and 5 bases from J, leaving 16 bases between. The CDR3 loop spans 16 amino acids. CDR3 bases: TGTGCCAGCAGCTTTGGGACAATCGGCAGGACCGGGGAGCTGTTTTTT. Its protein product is CASSFGTIGRTGELFF. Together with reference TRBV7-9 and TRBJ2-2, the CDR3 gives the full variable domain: DTGVSQNPRHKITKRGQNVTFRCDPISEHNRLYWYRQTLGQGPEFLTYFQNEAQLEKSRLLSDRFSAERPKGSFSTLEIQRTEQGDSAMYLCASSFGTIGRTGELFFGEGSRLTVL.

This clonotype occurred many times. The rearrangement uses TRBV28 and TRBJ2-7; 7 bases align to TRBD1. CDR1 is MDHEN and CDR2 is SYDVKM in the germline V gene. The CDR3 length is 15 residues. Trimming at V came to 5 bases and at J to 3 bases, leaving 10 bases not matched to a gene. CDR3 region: CASSAAGTEGYEQYF. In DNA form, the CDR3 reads TGTGCCAGCAGTGCGGCCGGGACAGAAGGCTACGAGCAGTACTTC.

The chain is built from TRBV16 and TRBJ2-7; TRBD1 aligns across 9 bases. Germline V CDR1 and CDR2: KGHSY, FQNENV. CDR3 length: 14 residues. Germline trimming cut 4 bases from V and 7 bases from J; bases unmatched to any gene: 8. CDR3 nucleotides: TGTGCCAGCAGCCGCTCAAGACAGGGGGAAGAGCAGTACTTC. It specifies CASSRSRQGEEQYF.

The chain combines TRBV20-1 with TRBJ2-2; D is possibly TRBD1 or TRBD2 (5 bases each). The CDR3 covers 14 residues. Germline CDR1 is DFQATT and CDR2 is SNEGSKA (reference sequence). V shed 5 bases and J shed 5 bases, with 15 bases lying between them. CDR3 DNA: TGCAGTGCTCCGGGACCGCGCGGTACCGGGGAGCTGTTTTTT. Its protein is CSAPGPRGTGELFF.

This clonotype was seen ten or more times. The CDR3 nucleotides read TGCAGTGCTAGAGCCGTGTCTGGACAGGGGCCCGAGACCCAGTACTTC. The encoded protein is CSARAVSGQGPETQYF. The chain uses TRBV20-1 and TRBJ2-5; 9 nucleotides align to TRBD1. Germline assignment: CDR1 DFQATT and CDR2 SNEGSKA (reference sequence). This CDR3 comprises 16 residues. V lost 1 base to trimming and J lost 5 bases; unmatched junction nucleotides: 11.

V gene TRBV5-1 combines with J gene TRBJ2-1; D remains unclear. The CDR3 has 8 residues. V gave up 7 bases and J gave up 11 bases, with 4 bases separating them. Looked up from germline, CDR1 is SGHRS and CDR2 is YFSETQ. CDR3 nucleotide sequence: TGCGCCAGCTCTAAGCAGTTCTTC. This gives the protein CASSKQFF.

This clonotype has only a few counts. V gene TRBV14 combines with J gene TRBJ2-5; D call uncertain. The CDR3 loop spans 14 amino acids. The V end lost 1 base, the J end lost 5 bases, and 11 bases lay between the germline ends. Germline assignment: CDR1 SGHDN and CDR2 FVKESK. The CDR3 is CASSQAGVWETQYF. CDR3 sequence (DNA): TGTGCCAGCAGCCAAGCGGGTGTATGGGAGACCCAGTACTTC.